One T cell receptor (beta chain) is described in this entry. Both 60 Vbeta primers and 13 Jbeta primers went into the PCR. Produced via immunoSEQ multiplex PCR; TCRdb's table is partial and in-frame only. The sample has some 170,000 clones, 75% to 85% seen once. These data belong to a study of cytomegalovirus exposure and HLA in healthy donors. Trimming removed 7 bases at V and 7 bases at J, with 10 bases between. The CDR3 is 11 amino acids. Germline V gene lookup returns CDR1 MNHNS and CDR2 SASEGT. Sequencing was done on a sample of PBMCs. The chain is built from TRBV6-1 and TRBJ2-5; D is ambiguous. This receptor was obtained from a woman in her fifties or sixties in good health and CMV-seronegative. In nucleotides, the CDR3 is TGTGCCAGCACGTCCCTCGTGACCCAGTACTTC. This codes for CASTSLVTQYF.